The 10 T cell receptor beta chains presented below share a single source sample, sequenced in a study of CD8+ T cells in alopecia areata. It was cDNA, reverse transcribed from extracted RNA, that served as the sequencing template. Here immunoSEQ multiplex PCR was the method, and the copy in TCRdb shows in-frame clones only, minus some. The data contain approximately 150,000 clones, more than 85% of them singletons. The treatment denotes: oral pan-JAK inhibitor, 5-10 mg twice daily. The sample consisted of CD8+ T cells sorted from blood, taken at week 4, from a patient treated with tofacitinib. Source of these receptors: a human donor with alopecia areata.

The DNA of the CDR3 is TGTGCCTGGAGTGTAGGATCAGGGCCCAGCACAGATACGCAGTATTTT. As protein: CAWSVGSGPSTDTQYF. The chain carries TRBV30 and TRBJ2-3; D possibly corresponds to TRBD1 (5 bases). The CDR3 contains 16 residues. Trimming cost V 0 bases and J 0 bases, with 13 bases left between them. Germline V gene data show CDR1 as GTSNPN and CDR2 as SVGIG (reference sequence).

The chain is built from TRBV13 and TRBJ2-7, with D possibly being TRBD1 (6 bases). V was pared by 5 bases and J by 0 bases, with 11 bases between. The CDR3 loop spans 14 amino acids. Germline lookup yields CDR1 PRHDT and CDR2 FYEKMQ (reference sequence). The CDR3, as DNA: TGTGCCAGCAGCACGCGGACAGACTCCTACGAGCAGTACTTC. Translated: CASSTRTDSYEQYF. Combining the CDR3 with reference TRBV13 and TRBJ2-7 gives the whole variable domain AAGVIQSPRHLIKEKRETATLKCYPIPRHDTVYWYQQGPGQDPQFLISFYEKMQSDKGSIPDRFSAQQFSDYHSELNMSSLELGDSALYFCASSTRTDSYEQYFGPGTRLTVT.

Concerning this clone itself: Other DNA sequences in this specimen translate into the identical CDR3. This rearrangement joins TRBV29-1 to TRBJ2-7; 7 bases map to TRBD2. There are 13 residues in the CDR3. Looked up from germline, CDR1 is SQVTM and CDR2 is ANQGSEA. V was clipped by 5 bases and J by 0 bases; unmatched bases: 4. The CDR3 protein is CSVSGGSSYEQYF. The DNA for the CDR3 is TGCAGCGTTAGCGGCGGGAGCTCCTACGAGCAGTACTTC.

The chain employs TRBV7-9 and TRBJ2-3; TRBD2 might be the D (6 bases). The CDR3 is 14 amino acids. Germline CDR1 SEHNR, CDR2 FQNEAQ (reference sequence). The ends were cut back, 7 bases at V and 6 bases at J, with 17 bases in the middle. CDR3 coding DNA: TGTGCCAGCAAGGACGGGACTCTGCTGGATACGCAGTATTTT. The encoded protein is CASKDGTLLDTQYF.

The gene calls are TRBV29-1 and TRBJ2-7; 7 bases line up with TRBD1. The V gene end was trimmed by 7 bases and the J gene end by 3 bases; junction bases not matched to a gene: 21. This CDR3 contains 17 residues. Germline loops: CDR1 SQVTM, CDR2 ANQGSEA. CDR3 DNA: TGCAGCGGCCAAAGACGGACAGGTCTTGGTCCTTGCTACGAGCAGTACTTC. Protein product: CSGQRRTGLGPCYEQYF.

V and J are TRBV10-3 and TRBJ2-1, with 13 bases matching TRBD2. Germline assignment: CDR1 ENHRY and CDR2 SYGVKD. With V trimmed by 6 bases and J by 5 bases, 7 bases remained unmatched. The CDR3 contains 16 residues. The CDR3, as DNA: TGTGCCATCAGCTCAGGGACTAGCGGGGTCCACAATGAGCAGTTCTTC. Residues: CAISSGTSGVHNEQFF.

This rearrangement joins TRBV19 to TRBJ2-7; TRBD1 agrees at 8 bases. In germline, CDR1 is LNHDA, CDR2 SQIVND (reference sequence). With V trimmed by 4 bases and J by 2 bases, 4 bases remained unmatched. CDR3 size: 14 residues. CDR3: CASSTGQGTYEQYF. The CDR3, as DNA: TGTGCCAGTAGTACCGGACAGGGCACCTACGAGCAGTACTTC.

As concerns this clone: At one end the junction does not follow the germline gene, possibly because of a read error. The V call is TRBV7-7, the J call TRBJ2-5, with 9 bases matching TRBD1. CDR1 and CDR2 from the germline V gene are SSHAT and FNYEAQ (reference sequence). The CDR3 totals 15 residues. The CDR3 reads CASSLLDRGGETQYF. In nucleotides, the CDR3 is TGTGCTAGCAGCTTACTGGACAGGGGAGGAGAGACCCAGTACTTC.

The rearrangement uses TRBV5-1 and TRBJ2-3; D unresolved. Per the germline V gene, CDR1 is SGHRS and CDR2 is YFSETQ. The CDR3 runs 12 residues. V was pared by 7 bases and J by 1 base, with 7 bases between. As DNA, the CDR3 is TGCGCCAGCCGGACGGGCACAGATACGCAGTATTTT. This codes for CASRTGTDTQYF.

This clone was counted only a few times. This rearrangement joins TRBV11-1 to TRBJ2-1; D tentatively reads TRBD1 or TRBD2 (5 bases each). The CDR3 contains 13 residues. Germline V lookup: CDR1 SGHAT, CDR2 FQDESV (reference sequence). With 2 bases removed from V and 5 bases from J, the gap between germline ends came to 7 bases. In nucleotides, the CDR3 is TGTGCCAGCAGCTTACGGGGCGACAATGAGCAGTTCTTC. It encodes CASSLRGDNEQFF. The full variable domain, its missing parts supplied by reference TRBV11-1 and TRBJ2-1, is EAEVAQSPRYKITEKSQAVAFWCDPISGHATLYWYRQILGQGPELLVQFQDESVVDDSQLPKDRFSAERLKGVDSTLKIQPAELGDSAMYLCASSLRGDNEQFFGPGTRLTVL.